This TCR beta chain derives from a study of cytomegalovirus exposure and HLA in healthy donors. The primer mix had 60 Vbeta and 13 Jbeta primers. Using immunoSEQ multiplex PCR, the repertoire was profiled, and TCRdb retains in-frame clones only, with some absent. The data contain some 90,000 clones, roughly three quarters of them singletons. The germline V gene has CDR1 SGDLS and CDR2 YYNGEE. The V gene end was trimmed by 0 bases and the J gene end by 6 bases; junction bases not matched to a gene: 10. The CDR3 length is 17 residues. This clone was observed a handful of times. This TCR was recovered from a man aged 40-50 years in good health and CMV-seronegative. The sequencing sample was made of PBMCs. This chain links TRBV9 with TRBJ2-7, with 12 bases that match TRBD2. The DNA of the CDR3 is TGTGCCAGCAGCGTAGTTCCTAGCGGGGGGGCCCTGGGCGAGCAGTACTTC. Translating it yields CASSVVPSGGALGEQYF.